This entry features one T cell receptor beta chain sequence. This specimen belongs to a study of shared T cell receptors in the human thymus. Germline lookup yields CDR1 SGHDT and CDR2 YYEEEE. Trimming left V 2 bases short and J 5 bases short, with 13 bases between. CDR3 length: 14 residues. The assay was immunoSEQ multiplex PCR, and TCRdb's table has in-frame clones only and misses some. Among hundreds of thousands of clones listed, around 87% were seen once. The same data also went into a second study, on human thymus T cells. That report adds: The donor group consisted of healthy Finnish infants who were having corrective surgery for congenital heart defects. Thymic resections from corrective heart surgery supplied the tissue. Apparent skewing of V and J gene usage characterized both thymic and blood repertoires. What related research reported was that thymic repertoires overlapped highly among unrelated individuals.

V and J are TRBV5-6 and TRBJ1-1; D unresolved. Sequenced sample: thymocytes. The receptor's source is a boy younger than two with a congenital heart defect. The CDR3 bases are TGTGCCAGCAGCTTCCATTGGAGGAAAACTGAAGCTTTCTTT. This sequence encodes CASSFHWRKTEAFF.